This T cell receptor beta chain was observed in a study of CD8 T cells in ankylosing spondylitis. In TCRdb, the 5' RACE reads were re-called with MiXCR into one record per CDR3 protein. The table has under 150,000 distinct CDR3 sequences, roughly 8.8% seen once. This clonotype was counted between two and nine times. Its antigen is not known. Study-wide points: Matched synovial fluid from ankylosing spondylitis patients was reported to be enriched for disease-linked clones.

This CDR3 spans 15 amino acids. The rearrangement links TRBV21-1 to TRBJ2-5; no check of the table's D call, TRBD1, against the DNA was made. TRBV21-1 is a pseudogene segment. The sequenced material came from synovial fluid, either unsorted or a sorted T cell fraction (not recorded which). The origin of this receptor is a male donor with ankylosing spondylitis. The CDR3 sequence: CASSHNGGRKETQYF. The CDR3, as DNA: TGTGCCAGCAGCCACAATGGGGGAAGGAAAGAGACCCAGTACTTC.